This TCR beta chain appears in the sequencing data of a study of blood T cell repertoires in COVID-19. Across the whole study: The study drew acute and convalescent COVID-19 samples from the United States, Italy and Spain. PBMCs, B-cell-depleted T cells, or T cells provided the cDNA or gDNA that made up the material.

Self-reported history from a screening survey and questionnaire set each donor's cohort. V lost 3 bases and J lost 7; bases outside the gene matches: 7. The germline gives CDR1 SGHRS, CDR2 YFSETQ. The CDR3 has 15 amino acids. How the authors handled the data: Nucleated cell counts were estimated from reference gene primer amplification. The protocol was immunoSEQ multiplex PCR, while the TCRdb copy is restricted to in-frame clones and leaves out a portion. V and J calls and clone size come straight from that table; D and trimming were deduced from the DNA. The profile covers roughly 180,000 clones, with around 88% appearing a single time and roughly 4% taken by the ten largest.

The chain has TRBV5-1 and TRBJ2-1; 10 positions agree with TRBD2. This clonotype originated in a woman in her 50s in a cohort exposed to, infected with or recovered from COVID-19 (not recorded which). The sequencing sample was made of PBMCs or T cells enriched from blood (not recorded which). The CDR3 loop is CASSSLAGDSNEQFF. CDR3 nucleotides: TGCGCCAGCAGCTCCCTAGCGGGAGATAGTAATGAGCAGTTCTTC.